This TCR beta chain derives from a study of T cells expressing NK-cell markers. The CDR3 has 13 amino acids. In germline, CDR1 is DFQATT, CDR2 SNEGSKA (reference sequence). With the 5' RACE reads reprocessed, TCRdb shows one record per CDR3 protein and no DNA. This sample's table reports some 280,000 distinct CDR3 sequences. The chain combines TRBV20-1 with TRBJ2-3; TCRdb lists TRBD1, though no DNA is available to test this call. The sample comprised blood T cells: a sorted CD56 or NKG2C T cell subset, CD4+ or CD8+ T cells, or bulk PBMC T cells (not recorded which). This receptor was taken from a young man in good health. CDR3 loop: CSASSLRGNTQYF.